This T cell receptor (beta chain) was sequenced in a study of CD8+ T cells in alopecia areata. The wider study: Treated patients received oral tofacitinib, 5 to 10 mg twice daily. Percentage of affected scalp area was the basis on which treated patients' severity was scored.

On this clone: The antigen is not known.

Study-level points and caveats: Many of the expanded lesional clones endured in scalp and blood while on tofacitinib. When scalp samples are sequenced, resident alphabeta T cells of normal skin are also captured.

Extracted RNA was reverse transcribed, and the resulting cDNA served as sequencing template. The repertoire was sequenced with immunoSEQ multiplex PCR; TCRdb's copy has only in-frame clones and lacks some. This table has around 170,000 clones, around 49% appearing once. Between the trimmed V and J ends, which lost 5 bases and 1 base, there was a span of 11 bases. The V gene's germline CDR1 is MNHEY and CDR2 SVGAGI. The CDR3 loop spans 14 amino acids. The treatment denotes: oral pan-JAK inhibitor, 5-10 mg twice daily. The clonotype comes from a human donor with alopecia areata. The V gene is TRBV6-5, the J gene TRBJ2-5, with D perhaps TRBD2 (5 bases). The material sequenced was CD8+ T cells sorted from blood, taken at week 52, from a patient treated with tofacitinib. CDR3 protein: CASSPDGLQETQYF. The DNA for the CDR3 is TGTGCCAGCAGTCCAGACGGACTCCAAGAGACCCAGTACTTC.